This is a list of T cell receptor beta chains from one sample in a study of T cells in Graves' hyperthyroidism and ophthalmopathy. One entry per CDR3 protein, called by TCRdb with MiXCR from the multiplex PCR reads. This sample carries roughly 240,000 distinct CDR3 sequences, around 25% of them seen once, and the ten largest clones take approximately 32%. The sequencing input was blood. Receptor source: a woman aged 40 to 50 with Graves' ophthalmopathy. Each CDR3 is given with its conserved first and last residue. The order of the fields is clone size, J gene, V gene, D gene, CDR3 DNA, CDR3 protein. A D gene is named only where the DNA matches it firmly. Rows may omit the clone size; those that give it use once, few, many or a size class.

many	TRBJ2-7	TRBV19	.	TGTGCCAGTAGTATTGAGGGAGGATACTACGAGCAGTACTTC	CASSIEGGYYEQYF
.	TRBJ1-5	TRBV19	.	TGTGCCAGTAGTATCCGGATCATCGGAAGCAATCAGCCCCAGCATTTT	CASSIRIIGSNQPQHF
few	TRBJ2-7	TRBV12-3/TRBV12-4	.	TGTGCCTCGAGGGGAAGGACCTACGAGCAGTACTTC	CASRGRTYEQYF
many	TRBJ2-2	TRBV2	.	TGTGCCAGCAGTGTTGACAGTATGACCGGGGAGCTGTTTTTT	CASSVDSMTGELFF
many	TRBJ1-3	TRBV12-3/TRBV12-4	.	TGTGCCAGCAGCGGAAACACCATATATTTT	CASSGNTIYF
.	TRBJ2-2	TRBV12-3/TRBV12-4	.	TGTGCCAGCAGCAGGACAGAGAACACCGGGGAGCTGTTTTTT	CASSRTENTGELFF
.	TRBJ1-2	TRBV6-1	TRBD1	TGTGCCAGCAGAGGACAGGGCCATTCGGTGGACTATGGCTACATCTTC	CASRGQGHSVDYGYIF
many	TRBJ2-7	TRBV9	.	TGTGCCAGCAGCGTAGCCGAGGGGAGTTACGAGCAGTACTTC	CASSVAEGSYEQYF
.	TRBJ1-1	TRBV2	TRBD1	TGTGCCAGCAGCGACAGGGGGCCAGTCACTGAAGCTTTCTTT	CASSDRGPVTEAFF
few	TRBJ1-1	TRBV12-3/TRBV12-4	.	TGTGCCAGCAGTACACGATTGAACACTGAAGCTTTCTTT	CASSTRLNTEAFF
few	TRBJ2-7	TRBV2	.	TGTGCCAGCACCGCGGGTAGAAATATCTACGAGCAGTACTTC	CASTAGRNIYEQYF
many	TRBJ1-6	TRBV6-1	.	TGTGCCAGCAGCACCGGGGGACATTCACCCCCCCACTTT	CASSTGGHSPPHF
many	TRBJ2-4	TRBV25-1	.	TGTGCCAGCAGTGAATCCGGGGGAGCCAAAAACATTCAGTACTTC	CASSESGGAKNIQYF
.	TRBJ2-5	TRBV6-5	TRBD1	TGTGCCAGCAGTTGTACAGGGGGCGGGCAAGAGACTCAGTACTTC	CASSCTGGGQETQYF
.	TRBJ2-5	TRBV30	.	TGTGCCTGGAGGGAGACCCAGTACTTC	CAWRETQYF
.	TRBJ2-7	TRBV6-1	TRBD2	TGTGCCAGCACCTTTAGCGGGAGGGCCGACGAGCAGTACTTC	CASTFSGRADEQYF
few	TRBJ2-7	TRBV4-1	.	TGCGCCAGCAGCCAGCTACAGGGACCCTACGAGCAGTACTTC	CASSQLQGPYEQYF
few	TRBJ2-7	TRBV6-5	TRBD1	TGTGCCAGCAGTTACTCGATACAGGGGTTCTACGAGCAGTACTTC	CASSYSIQGFYEQYF
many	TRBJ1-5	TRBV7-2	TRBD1	TGTGCCAGCAGCTTAGGCTACAGGGGGACCAATCAGCCCCAGCATTTT	CASSLGYRGTNQPQHF
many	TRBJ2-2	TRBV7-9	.	TGTGCCAGCAGCTTAGTGGCTTCGAGAGGGGAGCTGTTTTTT	CASSLVASRGELFF
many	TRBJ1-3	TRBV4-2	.	TGTGCCAGCAGCCAGGGGGGGGGCTCTGGAAACACCATATATTTT	CASSQGGGSGNTIYF
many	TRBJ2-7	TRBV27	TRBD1	TGTGCCAGCAGTTTATCCGGGACAGGGGTTTCTTACGAGCAGTACTTC	CASSLSGTGVSYEQYF
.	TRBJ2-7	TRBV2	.	TGTGCCAGCAGTGATGGGCAGGGAGGGCAGTACTTC	CASSDGQGGQYF
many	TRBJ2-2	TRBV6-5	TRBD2	TGTGCCAGCAGTCCCCACGGGGGGGCTCGGGTCGGGGAGCTGTTTTTT	CASSPHGGARVGELFF
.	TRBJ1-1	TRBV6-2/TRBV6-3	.	TGTGCCAGCAGTTACACGAGATCCGAGGAATTCTTT	CASSYTRSEEFF
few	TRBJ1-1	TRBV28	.	TGTGCCAGCAGTTTTCGAGGGGCCGGGGGTGAAGCTTTCTTT	CASSFRGAGGEAFF
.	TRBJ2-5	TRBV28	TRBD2	TGTGCCAGCTCGATGGGGGGGGTGGAGACCCAGTACTTC	CASSMGGVETQYF
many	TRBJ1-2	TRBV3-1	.	TGTGCCACCGCTCACGGGGCCTATGGCTACACCTTC	CATAHGAYGYTF
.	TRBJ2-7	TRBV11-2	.	TGTGCCAGCAGCTTAAACGGGGTTAGGGGCGAGCAGTACTTC	CASSLNGVRGEQYF
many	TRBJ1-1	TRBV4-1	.	TGCGCCAGCAGCCAAGAAACAGGGTCGGCTTTCTTT	CASSQETGSAFF
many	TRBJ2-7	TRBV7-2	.	TGTGCCAGCAGCCCCCAAAGGCTCCGGGAGCAGTACTTC	CASSPQRLREQYF
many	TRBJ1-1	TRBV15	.	TGTGCCACCAGCAGAGTAAGTATTGGCACTGAAGCTTTCTTT	CATSRVSIGTEAFF
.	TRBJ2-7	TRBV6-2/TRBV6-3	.	TGTGCCAGCAGTTACGGGGAATGGGGACGGACAATCTACGAGCAGTACTTC	CASSYGEWGRTIYEQYF
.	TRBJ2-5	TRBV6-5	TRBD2	TGTGCCAGCAGTTATGTAGCGGGAGGGGAAGAGACCCAGTACTTC	CASSYVAGGEETQYF
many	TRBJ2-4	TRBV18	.	TGTGCCAGCTCACCCCCGGGAGAAGGGGGTATTCAGTACTTC	CASSPPGEGGIQYF
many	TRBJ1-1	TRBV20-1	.	TGCAGTGCTAGAGCAGTCAGGGGAGTCACTGAAGCTTTCTTT	CSARAVRGVTEAFF
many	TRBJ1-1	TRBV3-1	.	TGTGCCAGCAGCCAAGAGGGGGCTCGAGCTTTCTTT	CASSQEGARAFF
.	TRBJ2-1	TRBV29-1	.	TGCAGCACTCGGGGCGGGTCGTGGGAGATCAATGAGCAGTTCTTC	CSTRGGSWEINEQFF
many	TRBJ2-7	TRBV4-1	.	TGCGCCAGCAGCCAAGAGAGTGCTAGCCACGAGCAGTACTTC	CASSQESASHEQYF
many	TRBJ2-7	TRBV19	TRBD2	TGTGCCAGTAGTAGTGGACTAGCGAGCTACGAGCAGTACTTC	CASSSGLASYEQYF
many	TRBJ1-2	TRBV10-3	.	TGTGCCATCAGGGACGGTGCGGGTTCTAACTATGGCTACACCTTC	CAIRDGAGSNYGYTF
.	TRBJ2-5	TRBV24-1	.	TGTGCCACCAGTGATTTTTCTCCTGGGGGGCGGGAGACCCAGTACTTC	CATSDFSPGGRETQYF
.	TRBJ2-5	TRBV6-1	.	TGTGCCAGCAGCCCCTGGGCGGGGACTGGGGGGACCCAGTACTTC	CASSPWAGTGGTQYF
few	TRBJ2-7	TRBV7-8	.	TGTGCCAGCAGCAACGCCGCCTCCGAGCAGTACTTC	CASSNAASEQYF
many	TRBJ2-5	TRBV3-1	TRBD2	TGTGCCAGCAGCCGAAGAGTAGCGGGAGAAGAGACCCAGTACTTC	CASSRRVAGEETQYF
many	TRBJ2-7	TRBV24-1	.	TGTGCCACCAGTGATACCCTCGGGAAGCAGTACTTC	CATSDTLGKQYF
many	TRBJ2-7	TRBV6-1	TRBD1	TGTGCCAGCAGTGAAATCAGCACAGGGGGCGAGCAGTACTTC	CASSEISTGGEQYF
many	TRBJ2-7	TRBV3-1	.	TGTGCCAGCAGCCAAGAGTTGAGTGACACCTACTACGAGCAGTACTTC	CASSQELSDTYYEQYF
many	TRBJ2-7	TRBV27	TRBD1	TGTGCCAGCAGGGGACAGGTCTACTCCTACGAGCAGTACTTC	CASRGQVYSYEQYF
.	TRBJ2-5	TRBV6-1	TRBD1	TGTGCCAGCAGTGGGGACAGGAGGGAGACCCAGTACTTC	CASSGDRRETQYF
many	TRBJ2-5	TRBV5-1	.	TGCGCCAGCAGCGCCAACCAAGAGACCCAGTACTTC	CASSANQETQYF
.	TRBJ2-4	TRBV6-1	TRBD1	TGTGCCAGCAAACCACAGGTTGGGACAGGGGGTGTCAAAAACATTCAGTACTTC	CASKPQVGTGGVKNIQYF
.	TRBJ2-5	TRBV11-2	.	TGTGCCAGCAGCTTCGGGGGTTCCCTCCAAGAGACCCAGTACTTC	CASSFGGSLQETQYF